The TCR beta chain under discussion was sequenced for a study of T cells in Graves' hyperthyroidism and ophthalmopathy. Regions amplified from RNA transcripts were the TCR beta CDR3 regions. Researchers ran a first-round RT-PCR on the TCR CDR3 using the HTBI primer set. Each CDR3 protein gets one entry after TCRdb re-called the multiplex PCR reads with MiXCR. The sample records about 320,000 distinct CDR3 sequences, over 15% being singletons. This clonotype was counted at least ten times. Hyperthyroidism had been newly diagnosed in patients aged 18 to 65, and its duration was under 2 months. Uncontrolled infection, other autoimmune disease, pregnancy or lactation barred patients from enrollment. The authors obtained PBMCs from over 7.5 ml of fresh peripheral blood. The CDR3 covers 17 residues. Germline-derived CDR1 and CDR2 are SGHAT and FQNNGV. With 5 bases removed from V and 1 base from J, the gap between germline ends came to 15 bases.

V gene TRBV11-2 combines with J gene TRBJ1-6; D gene unclear. This clonotype was obtained from a man aged 25 to 45 with Graves' hyperthyroidism. The specimen was blood. DNA of the CDR3: TGTGCCAGCAGCCCCCTAAGCGGGAGTTCCTATAATTCACCCCTCCACTTT. It codes for CASSPLSGSSYNSPLHF.